Following are 18 T cell receptor beta chains from one sample sequenced in a study of blood T cells in healthy people across ages. It was with a sample-barcoded 5' primer and a J-beta primer mix that a second PCR of about 6 to 12 cycles was run. TCRdb re-analysed the 5' RACE reads in MiXCR, keeping a single row per CDR3 protein. Of approximately 780,000 distinct CDR3 sequences listed, around 24% are singletons. In addition, the sample was reused for a study of T cells of mothers and their children.

Sequencing input: blood. The origin of the receptors is a boy between 10 and 17 years old in good health.

This clonotype has a handful of counts. The chain carries TRBV7-2 and TRBJ2-7; D is unresolved. The V gene lost 1 base and the J gene lost 0 bases, with 7 bases spanning the gap. This CDR3 has 14 residues. The germline V gene encodes CDR1 SGHTA and CDR2 FQGNSA. As DNA, the CDR3 is TGTGCCAGCAGCTTAGTAACGGGCTCCTACGAGCAGTACTTC. Its translation: CASSLVTGSYEQYF.

The rearrangement joins TRBV10-3 to TRBJ2-5; a possible D gene is TRBD2 (5 bases). V dropped 8 bases and J dropped 3 bases, with 22 bases sitting between them. Per germline, CDR1 ENHRY and CDR2 SYGVKD. This CDR3 is built from 16 residues. CDR3 DNA: TGTGCCATCGGAGACGTAGGACTGAAGGCTGAAGAGACCCAGTACTTC. It encodes CAIGDVGLKAEETQYF.

Only a few counts were recorded for this clonotype. The conserved phenylalanine or tryptophan normally closing the CDR3 is absent here, so this likely arose from a read error. V gene TRBV24-1 combines with J gene TRBJ2-6; weak D call: TRBD1 (6 bases). V lost 4 bases and J lost 3, with 9 bases in between. Germline lookup yields CDR1 KGHDR and CDR2 SFDVKD. The CDR3 is 15 residues long. The CDR3 nucleotides read TGTGCCACCAGTGAGTCCAGGGGTGGGGCCAACGTCCTGACTTCC. Encoded protein: CATSESRGGANVLTS.

This clonotype was observed a handful of times. The chain uses TRBV29-1 and TRBJ2-7; D might be TRBD2 (6 bases). Germline V gene data show CDR1 as SQVTM and CDR2 as ANQGSEA. The CDR3 totals 12 residues. With 4 bases removed from V and 7 bases from J, the gap between germline ends came to 14 bases. Here the CDR3 DNA reads TGCAGCGTTGCCTCAGGAGCGGGTGAGCAGTACTTC. Amino acids: CSVASGAGEQYF.

Only a few counts were recorded for this clonotype. The CDR3 reads CASSPLRWGSSYEQYF. CDR3 bases: TGTGCCAGCAGTCCTTTGCGTTGGGGCAGTTCCTACGAGCAGTACTTC. The gene calls are TRBV28 and TRBJ2-7; a possible D gene is TRBD1 (5 bases). Germline V gene lookup returns CDR1 MDHEN and CDR2 SYDVKM. The CDR3 has 16 amino acids. V was clipped by 5 bases and J by 1 base, with 18 bases between them. The full variable domain, its missing parts supplied by reference TRBV28 and TRBJ2-7, is DVKVTQSSRYLVKRTGEKVFLECVQDMDHENMFWYRQDPGLGLRLIYFSYDVKMKEKGDIPEGYSVSREKKERFSLILESASTNQTSMYLCASSPLRWGSSYEQYFGPGTRLTVT.

This chain links TRBV5-1 with TRBJ2-5; 10 nucleotides align to TRBD2. The assigned J gene may be wrong: the sequence end matches TRBJ2-1 better. This CDR3 region has 15 residues. Germline V gene data show CDR1 as SGHRS and CDR2 as YFSETQ. DNA for the CDR3: TGCGCCAGCAGCTTGGACGGGACTAGCGACTATGAGCAGTTCTTC. Encoded protein: CASSLDGTSDYEQFF.

The V gene is TRBV5-1, the J gene TRBJ2-5, with D perhaps being TRBD1 or TRBD2 (5 bases each). The J call could be wrong; TRBJ2-7 is a better fit for the DNA end. The germline gives CDR1 SGHRS, CDR2 YFSETQ. CDR3 length: 13 amino acids. CDR3 sequence reads: CASSLSGANEQYF. The CDR3 DNA reads TGCGCCAGCAGCTTATCCGGGGCCAACGAGCAGTACTTC.

The sample holds a few counts of this clonotype. Germline is not matched at one junction end, which may reflect a read error. The chain has TRBV30 and TRBJ2-5, with D perhaps matching TRBD1 (6 bases). The CDR3 runs to 14 residues. Germline CDR1 GTSNPN, CDR2 SVGIG (reference sequence). The CDR3 protein is CAWSGGHVQGTQYF. The CDR3 region has the DNA TGTGCCTGGAGTGGGGGACACGTACAAGGGACCCAGTACTTC.

Only a few counts were recorded for this clonotype. This rearrangement joins TRBV7-9 to TRBJ1-4, with D perhaps TRBD1 (5 bases). Germline loops: CDR1 SEHNR, CDR2 FQNEAQ (reference sequence). CDR3 length: 16 amino acids. V lost 5 bases and J 2 bases, leaving 15 bases between the germline ends. The CDR3 spells CASSLEGRGTNEKLFF. DNA for the CDR3: TGTGCCAGCAGCCTCGAGGGACGGGGGACTAATGAAAAACTGTTTTTT.

The chain carries TRBV28 and TRBJ1-5; D call uncertain. V was clipped by 11 bases and J by 7 bases, with 15 bases between them. Germline values: CDR1 MDHEN, CDR2 SYDVKM. CDR3 length: 12 amino acids. CDR3 in amino acids: CAGTWSDQPQHF. The CDR3 nucleotides are TGTGCCGGCACCTGGTCAGACCAGCCCCAGCATTTT. Based on the CDR3 plus reference TRBV28 and TRBJ1-5, the full variable domain is DVKVTQSSRYLVKRTGEKVFLECVQDMDHENMFWYRQDPGLGLRLIYFSYDVKMKEKGDIPEGYSVSREKKERFSLILESASTNQTSMYLCAGTWSDQPQHFGDGTRLSIL.

This clonotype has ten or more counts. The chain has TRBV5-1 and TRBJ1-1, with D possibly being TRBD1 (6 bases). Germline loops: CDR1 SGHRS, CDR2 YFSETQ. The ends were cut back, 0 bases at V and 2 bases at J, with 8 bases in the middle. The CDR3 is 14 residues long. The CDR3 DNA reads TGCGCCAGCAGCTTGGCGGGGGGCAACACTGAAGCTTTCTTT. Translating it yields CASSLAGGNTEAFF.

J is TRBJ1-1 and V is TRBV4-2, with no clear D. V lost 6 bases to trimming and J lost 0 bases, with 11 bases between them. There are 14 residues in the CDR3. CDR1 is LGHNA, CDR2 YNFKEQ, per germline. The CDR3 reads CASSAVELNTEAFF. CDR3 DNA sequence: TGTGCCAGCAGTGCGGTAGAACTGAACACTGAAGCTTTCTTT.

V gene TRBV30 combines with J gene TRBJ2-7; D ambiguous. Looked up from germline, CDR1 is GTSNPN and CDR2 is SVGIG (reference sequence). Trimming shortened V by 4 bases and J by 4 bases, and 17 bases separated the two germline ends. This CDR3 contains 14 residues. The CDR3 DNA reads as TGTGCCTGGACCCTAGGCCTCGGAGCTTACGAGCAGTACTTC. As protein: CAWTLGLGAYEQYF.

This clonotype has just a few counts. V is TRBV6-6 and J is TRBJ2-7; 8 nucleotides agree with TRBD2. CDR1 and CDR2 (germline): MNHNY, SVGAGI (reference sequence). The CDR3 extends over 15 amino acids. Trimming cost V 5 bases and J 0 bases; bases outside gene matches: 6. The CDR3 DNA reads TGTGCCAGCAGTAACGGGGGGGCCGTCTCCTACGAGCAGTACTTC. Its protein is CASSNGGAVSYEQYF.

V usage is TRBV6-1 and J usage is TRBJ2-3; a weak D match, TRBD2 (5 bases). V was trimmed by 7 bases and J by 1 base, leaving 15 bases between them. Germline V gene lookup returns CDR1 MNHNS and CDR2 SASEGT. This CDR3 has 15 amino acids. DNA for the CDR3: TGTGCCAGCACGGGGATGGCAGGCGGCACAGATACGCAGTATTTT. It codes for CASTGMAGGTDTQYF.

This clonotype has a handful of counts. This sequence joins TRBV7-9 and TRBJ2-3; 9 positions agree with TRBD2. CDR1 is SEHNR, CDR2 FQNEAQ, per germline (reference sequence). The CDR3 covers 16 residues. The V gene end was trimmed by 2 bases and the J gene end by 4 bases; junction bases not matched to a gene: 7. The CDR3 coding sequence is TGTGCCAGCAGCTTATTGCGGGGGGGCCGGTCAGATACGCAGTATTTT. This gives the protein CASSLLRGGRSDTQYF.

This chain joins TRBV29-1 and TRBJ2-4; D might be TRBD1 or TRBD2, each matching 5 bases. Germline lookup yields CDR1 SQVTM and CDR2 ANQGSEA. V dropped 6 bases and J dropped 6 bases, with 9 bases sitting between them. The CDR3 contains 11 residues. CDR3 coding DNA: TGCAGCGTCGAGAGGGGAAACATTCAGTACTTC. As protein: CSVERGNIQYF.

This clonotype was recorded a few times. DNA of the CDR3: TGTGCCTGGAGTGGGGGACCCCAAGAGACCCAGTACTTC. Translation gives CAWSGGPQETQYF. The chain recombines TRBV30 with TRBJ2-5; D assignment may be TRBD1 or TRBD2 (5 bases each). The CDR3 consists of 13 residues. The germline V gene encodes CDR1 GTSNPN and CDR2 SVGIG (reference sequence). V was trimmed by 1 base and J by 1 base, leaving 7 bases between them.